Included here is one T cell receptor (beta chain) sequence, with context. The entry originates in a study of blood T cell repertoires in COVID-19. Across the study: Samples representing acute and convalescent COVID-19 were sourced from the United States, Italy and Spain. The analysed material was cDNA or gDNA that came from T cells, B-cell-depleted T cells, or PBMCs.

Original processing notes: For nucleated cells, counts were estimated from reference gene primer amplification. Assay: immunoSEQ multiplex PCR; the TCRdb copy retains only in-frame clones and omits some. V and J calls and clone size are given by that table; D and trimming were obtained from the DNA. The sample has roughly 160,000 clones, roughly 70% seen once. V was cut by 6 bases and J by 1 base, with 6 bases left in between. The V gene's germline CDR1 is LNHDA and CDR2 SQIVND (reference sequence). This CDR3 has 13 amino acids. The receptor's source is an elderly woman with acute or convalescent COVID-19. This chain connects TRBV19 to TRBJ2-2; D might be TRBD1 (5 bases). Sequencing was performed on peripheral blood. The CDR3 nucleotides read TGTGCCAGTAGGCAGGGGAACACCGGGGAGCTGTTTTTT. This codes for CASRQGNTGELFF.